The sequence of this TCR beta chain was determined in a study of T cell responses to AZD1222 COVID-19 vaccine. Trimming removed 4 bases from V and 0 bases from J, with 6 bases in between. There are 13 residues in the CDR3. CDR1 is KGHSH and CDR2 is LQKENI in the germline V gene. TCRdb's copy holds only in-frame clones and misses some; the assay was immunoSEQ multiplex PCR. The data show 95,000 to 150,000 clones, around 84% seen once. The sequence derives from an adult in good health. Sequencing was performed on peripheral blood, taken on day 0 of AZD1222 vaccination. The chain is built from TRBV18 and TRBJ1-1; no firm D call. The CDR3, as DNA: TGTGCCAGCTCACGCACAATGAACACTGAAGCTTTCTTT. This sequence encodes CASSRTMNTEAFF.